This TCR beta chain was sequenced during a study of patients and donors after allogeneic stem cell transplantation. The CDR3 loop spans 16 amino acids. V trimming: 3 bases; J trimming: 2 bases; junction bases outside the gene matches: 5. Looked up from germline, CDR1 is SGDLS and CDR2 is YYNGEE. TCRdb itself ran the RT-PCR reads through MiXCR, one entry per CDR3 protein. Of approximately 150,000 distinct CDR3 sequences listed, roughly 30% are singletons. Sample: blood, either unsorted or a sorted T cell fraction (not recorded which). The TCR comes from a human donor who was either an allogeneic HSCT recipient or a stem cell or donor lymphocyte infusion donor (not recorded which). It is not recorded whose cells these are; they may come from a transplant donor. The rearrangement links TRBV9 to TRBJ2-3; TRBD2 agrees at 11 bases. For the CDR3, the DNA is TGTGCCAGCAGCGGCACTAGCGGGAGACCCACAGATACGCAGTATTTT. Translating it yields CASSGTSGRPTDTQYF.